These 31 T cell receptor beta chains came from one sample sequenced in a study of cytomegalovirus exposure and HLA in healthy donors. The PCR made use of 60 Vbeta and 13 Jbeta primers. Method: immunoSEQ multiplex PCR; TCRdb's copy keeps in-frame clones and lacks some. Of 120,000 or so clones listed, around 76% are singletons. Source material: PBMCs. Receptors were obtained from a man aged 55 to 70 in good health and CMV-seropositive.

The genes are TRBV9 and TRBJ2-6, with 10 bases aligning to TRBD2. CDR3 size: 18 residues. The V and J ends lost 0 bases and 3 bases, in that order; junction bases with no gene match: 6. Germline V lookup: CDR1 SGDLS, CDR2 YYNGEE. This CDR3 is CASSVALAGAGGANVLTF. The CDR3 region has the DNA TGTGCCAGCAGCGTAGCGCTAGCGGGAGCTGGTGGGGCCAACGTCCTGACTTTC.

V is TRBV5-1 and J is TRBJ1-5, with D perhaps matching TRBD1 (5 bases). The CDR3 contains 14 residues. CDR1 is SGHRS, CDR2 YFSETQ, per germline. Trimming stripped 0 bases from V and 2 bases from J, with 6 bases between. CDR3 coding DNA: TGCGCCAGCAGCTTGGGCAGGGGCAATCAGCCCCAGCATTTT. Amino acids: CASSLGRGNQPQHF.

This chain links TRBV5-1 with TRBJ1-3; a weak D match, TRBD1 (5 bases). V was shortened by 0 bases and J by 3 bases, with 10 bases between the two germline ends. CDR1 is SGHRS, CDR2 YFSETQ, per germline. This CDR3 is built from 15 residues. The CDR3 DNA reads TGCGCCAGCAGCTTGGGGCAGGGAAATGGAAACACCATATATTTT. Protein sequence: CASSLGQGNGNTIYF.

The rearrangement joins TRBV29-1 to TRBJ1-4, with TRBD1 matching over 7 bases. Trimming at V came to 7 bases and at J to 13 bases, leaving 15 bases not matched to a gene. CDR3 length equals 13 residues. Germline V CDR1 and CDR2: SQVTM, ANQGSEA. The CDR3 sequence: CSAWTGSFLGLFF. The CDR3 DNA sequence: TGCAGCGCCTGGACAGGCTCCTTTTTGGGACTGTTTTTT. Complete variable domain (other parts from reference TRBV29-1 and TRBJ1-4): SAVISQKPSRDICQRGTSLTIQCQVDSQVTMMFWYRQQPGQSLTLIATANQGSEATYESGFVIDKFPISRPNLTFSTLTVSNMSPEDSSIYLCSAWTGSFLGLFFGSGTQLSVL.

The rearrangement uses TRBV7-9 and TRBJ2-5; 12 positions agree with TRBD2. Per germline, CDR1 SEHNR and CDR2 FQNEAQ (reference sequence). The V and J ends lost 1 base and 4 bases, in that order; junction bases with no gene match: 1. CDR3 length: 15 amino acids. CDR3 sequence (DNA): TGTGCCAGCAGCTTAGTACTAGCGGGGGGAGAGACCCAGTACTTC. Amino acids: CASSLVLAGGETQYF.

The V and J genes are TRBV5-6 and TRBJ2-7; 10 positions agree with TRBD1. In germline, CDR1 is SGHDT, CDR2 YYEEEE. The junction had 5 bases not matched to a gene; V was cut back by 4 bases and J by 4 bases. CDR3 length equals 14 residues. As DNA, the CDR3 is TGTGCCAGCAGCCCGGGACAGGGGAGTTACGAGCAGTACTTC. Translation gives CASSPGQGSYEQYF.

This clone was detected once. The chain couples TRBV5-1 to TRBJ1-5, with 10 bases that match TRBD1. Germline V gives CDR1 SGHRS, CDR2 YFSETQ. The ends lost 0 bases at V and 5 bases at J; junction bases unmatched: 8. The CDR3 is 17 residues long. The chain's CDR3 is CASSLVRDRGGDQPQHF. CDR3 coding DNA: TGCGCCAGCAGCTTGGTTAGGGACAGGGGAGGCGATCAGCCCCAGCATTTT.

The CDR3: CASLGRGSYNSPLHF. In DNA form, the CDR3 reads TGTGCCAGCCTGGGGAGGGGCTCCTATAATTCACCCCTCCACTTT. The genes are TRBV7-8 and TRBJ1-6, with a weak D call TRBD1 (5 bases). The CDR3 spans 15 residues. V shed 8 bases and J shed 0 bases, with 11 bases lying between them. Germline CDR1 SGHVS, CDR2 FQNEAQ.

The V and J genes are TRBV7-6 and TRBJ1-2, with D hard to call. The CDR3 spans 15 residues. V lost 1 base, J lost 5 bases, and 14 bases lay in between. Germline-derived CDR1 and CDR2 are SGHVS and FNYEAQ. DNA of the CDR3: TGTGCCAGCAGCTTAGGAGGGAGACGGTGGTATGGCTACACCTTC. Amino acid sequence: CASSLGGRRWYGYTF.

A single count supports this clone. The J gene is TRBJ2-3, the V gene TRBV25-1; 10 bases map to TRBD2. The CDR3 is made up of 14 amino acids. After removal of 5 bases from V and 4 bases from J, the junction contained 3 bases not matched to a gene. Per the germline V gene, CDR1 is MGHDK and CDR2 is SYGVNS. The CDR3 sequence: CASSLAGASDTQYF. The CDR3 DNA follows: TGTGCCAGCAGTCTAGCGGGGGCTTCAGATACGCAGTATTTT.

The chain links TRBV18 to TRBJ2-6; unclear D gene. Germline V CDR1 and CDR2: KGHSH, LQKENI. This CDR3 has 15 residues. The germline V and J ends were trimmed by 2 bases and 2 bases, with 7 bases remaining between them. CDR3 DNA: TGTGCCAGCTCACCAATTATAGCTGGGGCCAACGTCCTGACTTTC. This codes for CASSPIIAGANVLTF.

Notes on this clone: The junction and the germline gene differ at one end; a read error may be behind it. The chain couples TRBV15 to TRBJ2-3; 9 positions match TRBD2. Germline CDR1 and CDR2: LNHNV and YYDKDF (reference sequence). The CDR3 extends over 17 amino acids. CDR3 in amino acids: CATSGEVKRGVVDTQYF. In nucleotides, the CDR3 is TGTGCCACCAGCGGAGAGGTGAAGCGGGGGGTCGTAGATACGCAGTATTTT.

The sample holds a few counts of this clone. V usage is TRBV5-6 and J usage is TRBJ2-2, with TRBD1 as a possible D gene (6 bases). This CDR3 comprises 15 residues. Trimming removed 4 bases from V and 4 bases from J, with 14 bases in between. CDR1 is SGHDT and CDR2 is YYEEEE in the germline V gene. CDR3 bases: TGTGCCAGCAGCCCCGGACAGATCCTCACCGGGGAGCTGTTTTTT. Translation gives CASSPGQILTGELFF. The full variable domain, rest sourced from reference TRBV5-6 and TRBJ2-2, is DAGVTQSPTHLIKTRGQQVTLRCSPKSGHDTVSWYQQALGQGPQFIFQYYEEEERQRGNFPDRFSGHQFPNYSSELNVNALLLGDSALYLCASSPGQILTGELFFGEGSRLTVL.

On this clone itself: Additional DNA sequences in this sample encode the identical CDR3. This chain uses TRBV28 with TRBJ1-3; 7 bases agree with TRBD1. V lost 4 bases and J lost 4; bases outside the gene matches: 4. CDR1 is MDHEN, CDR2 SYDVKM, per germline. CDR3 length: 14 residues. CDR3 in DNA: TGTGCCAGCAGTTCTACAGGGGAGGGAAACACCATATATTTT. Amino acid sequence: CASSSTGEGNTIYF.

V is TRBV18 and J is TRBJ2-3; 9 bases are shared with TRBD1. There are 15 residues in the CDR3. Germline assignment: CDR1 KGHSH and CDR2 LQKENI. Trimming took 3 bases from V and 7 from J; bases not matched to a gene: 8. CDR3 nucleotide sequence: TGTGCCAGCTCACCTCCGGGACAGGGCCTGAATACGCAGTATTTT. It yields the protein CASSPPGQGLNTQYF.

As concerns this clone: Germline and junction disagree at one end, which may indicate a read error. The chain uses TRBV7-7 and TRBJ2-2, with a tentative D call TRBD1 (5 bases). The germline V gene encodes CDR1 SSHAT and CDR2 FNYEAQ (reference sequence). CDR3 length equals 16 residues. The CDR3 coding sequence is TGTGCTAGCAGTGAATTAACAGGCCTAAACACCGGGGAGCTGTTTTTT. Amino acid sequence: CASSELTGLNTGELFF.

The chain has TRBV7-8 and TRBJ2-1; possibly TRBD1 for D (6 bases). V was clipped by 4 bases and J by 6 bases, with 10 bases between them. Germline-derived CDR1 and CDR2 are SGHVS and FQNEAQ. This CDR3 is 13 amino acids long. CDR3 amino acids: CASSSQGPNEQFF. The DNA for the CDR3 is TGTGCCAGCAGCTCGCAGGGGCCCAATGAGCAGTTCTTC. Combining the CDR3 with reference TRBV7-8 and TRBJ2-1 gives the whole variable domain GAGVSQSPRYKVAKRGQDVALRCDPISGHVSLFWYQQALGQGPEFLTYFQNEAQLDKSGLPSDRFFAERPEGSVSTLKIQRTQQEDSAVYLCASSSQGPNEQFFGPGTRLTVL.

The chain couples TRBV2 to TRBJ2-1; D not certain. The germline gives CDR1 SNHLY, CDR2 FYNNEI. This CDR3 comprises 12 residues. The ends were cut back, 5 bases at V and 9 bases at J, with 11 bases in the middle. This chain's CDR3 is CASSTLIREQFF. The CDR3, as DNA: TGTGCCAGCAGTACTCTGATCCGTGAGCAGTTCTTC. Full variable domain (rest looked up from reference TRBV2 and TRBJ2-1): EPEVTQTPSHQVTQMGQEVILRCVPISNHLYFYWYRQILGQKVEFLVSFYNNEISEKSEIFDDQFSVERPDGSNFTLKIRSTKLEDSAMYFCASSTLIREQFFGPGTRLTVL.

V usage is TRBV6-4 and J usage is TRBJ1-2; 9 bases fit TRBD1. Germline V gene data show CDR1 as MRHNA and CDR2 as SNTAGT. The CDR3 contains 14 residues. The V gene end was trimmed by 2 bases and the J gene end by 2 bases; junction bases not matched to a gene: 0. The CDR3 DNA sequence: TGTGCCAGCAGTGACGGACAGGGGAACTATGGCTACACCTTC. This translates into CASSDGQGNYGYTF.

The chain recombines TRBV5-1 with TRBJ2-7; 8 bases are a match to TRBD1. The CDR3 is 14 residues long. The trim removed 5 bases at V and 5 bases at J, leaving 9 bases unmatched. CDR1 is SGHRS, CDR2 YFSETQ, per germline. The CDR3 region is CASSYRTGPHEQYF. CDR3 nucleotide sequence: TGCGCCAGCAGTTATAGGACAGGGCCTCACGAGCAGTACTTC.

The chain has TRBV10-3 and TRBJ2-1; D remains unclear. This CDR3 is built from 14 residues. CDR1 and CDR2 from the germline V gene are ENHRY and SYGVKD. V was clipped by 3 bases and J by 10 bases, with 16 bases between them. The CDR3 DNA sequence: TGTGCCATCAGTGATTCAACCAGGCCAGGCGAGCAGTTCTTC. This encodes CAISDSTRPGEQFF.

The count of this clone is one. This chain uses TRBV6-5 with TRBJ1-6; 7 bases agree with TRBD1. Germline lookup yields CDR1 MNHEY and CDR2 SVGAGI. The CDR3 length is 14 residues. Losses at the gene ends were 6 bases for V and 8 bases for J; bases not matched to a gene: 7. The DNA for the CDR3 is TGTGCCAGCAGGAGGACAGGAGGGGATTCACCCCTCCACTTT. This codes for CASRRTGGDSPLHF.

The CDR3 is CASTPWPGGGTEAFF. CDR3 nucleotide sequence: TGTGCCAGCACCCCCTGGCCGGGGGGCGGCACTGAAGCTTTCTTT. V usage is TRBV5-4 and J usage is TRBJ1-1, with a weak D call TRBD1 (6 bases). The CDR3 has 15 residues. V was trimmed by 6 bases and J by 4 bases, leaving 19 bases between them. The germline gives CDR1 SGHNT, CDR2 YYREEE (reference sequence).

The chain joins TRBV5-1 to TRBJ2-5, with a possible D match to TRBD2 (6 bases). Trimming shortened V by 4 bases and J by 3 bases, and 16 bases separated the two germline ends. The CDR3 length is 15 residues. Germline values: CDR1 SGHRS, CDR2 YFSETQ. The CDR3 DNA reads TGCGCCAGCAGCCTCGGGACTGGCGGGAAAGAGACCCAGTACTTC. It specifies CASSLGTGGKETQYF.

A word on this clone: Other DNA sequences of this sample code for an identical CDR3. The chain combines TRBV5-1 with TRBJ1-4; maybe TRBD1 (6 bases). The V end was cut by 0 bases, the J end by 2 bases, with 8 bases between. Germline V gene sequence: CDR1 SGHRS, CDR2 YFSETQ. This CDR3 has 15 residues. For the CDR3, the DNA is TGCGCCAGCAGCTTGGACAGGGCGACTAATGAAAAACTGTTTTTT. It translates to CASSLDRATNEKLFF.

The sample holds one count of this clone. This sequence joins TRBV11-2 and TRBJ2-7, with 12 nucleotides matching TRBD2. Germline-derived CDR1 and CDR2 are SGHAT and FQNNGV. This CDR3 has 15 residues. J lost 7 bases, V lost 0 bases, and 4 bases had no gene match. The CDR3 here is CASSLDGLAGSEQYF. DNA for the CDR3: TGTGCCAGCAGCTTAGACGGACTAGCGGGAAGTGAGCAGTACTTC.

The chain employs TRBV15 and TRBJ1-4, with 12 bases that match TRBD1. The CDR3 has 16 amino acids. Germline assignment: CDR1 LNHNV and CDR2 YYDKDF (reference sequence). V trimming: 6 bases; J trimming: 3 bases; junction bases outside the gene matches: 5. CDR3 region: CATSPGQGAANEKLFF. CDR3 coding DNA: TGTGCCACCAGTCCGGGACAGGGGGCGGCTAATGAAAAACTGTTTTTT.

This chain uses TRBV28 with TRBJ2-1; D gene uncertain. Looked up from germline, CDR1 is MDHEN and CDR2 is SYDVKM. This CDR3 is 14 amino acids long. Trimming stripped 9 bases from V and 3 bases from J, with 15 bases between. CDR3 amino acids: CASHRWALYNEQFF. The CDR3 coding sequence is TGTGCCAGTCATCGCTGGGCTCTCTACAATGAGCAGTTCTTC.

V is TRBV5-5 and J is TRBJ2-7, with 10 bases fitting TRBD1. V lost 4 bases and J lost 2; bases outside the gene matches: 3. Germline V gene data show CDR1 as SGHKS and CDR2 as YYEKEE (reference sequence). This CDR3 is 14 amino acids long. CDR3 DNA sequence: TGTGCCAGCAGCGCCGGACAGGGGGCCTACGAGCAGTACTTC. Its translation is CASSAGQGAYEQYF.

V gene TRBV5-4 combines with J gene TRBJ2-5, with 9 nucleotides matching TRBD1. The V gene's germline CDR1 is SGHNT and CDR2 YYREEE (reference sequence). The trim removed 2 bases at V and 2 bases at J, leaving 1 base unmatched. The CDR3 consists of 14 residues. The DNA of the CDR3 is TGTGCCAGCAGCTTCGGGACAGGGCAAGAGACCCAGTACTTC. Translated: CASSFGTGQETQYF.

The chain employs TRBV9 and TRBJ1-2; no clear D gene. Trimming took off 4 bases at V and 9 bases at J, with 7 bases between the two ends. CDR1 and CDR2 from the germline V gene are SGDLS and YYNGEE. The CDR3 consists of 10 residues. In DNA, the CDR3 is TGTGCCAGCAGCCCCCTATGCTACACCTTC. Protein product: CASSPLCYTF.